These T cell receptor beta chains were read from a single sample in a study of beta chain features in type 1 diabetes. Clones were read by immunoSEQ multiplex PCR, and TCRdb kept only the in-frame ones, dropping some. The sample gives about 240,000 clones, approximately 14% of which show up once; almost 0.02% is in the top ten. What was sequenced was naive CD4+ T cells from blood. The origin of the receptors is a man under 40 with type 1 diabetes. Both conserved end residues are part of each CDR3. The D gene is left open where the match is weak. Where a row states a size, it is once, few, many or the class of an expanded clone; other rows omit it.

j_call,v_call,d_call,clone_size,cdr3_aa,cdr3_nt
TRBJ2-1,TRBV4-2,TRBD2,NA,CASSVTGTSGSNEQFF,TGTGCCAGCAGCGTAACCGGGACTAGCGGGAGCAATGAGCAGTTCTTC
TRBJ1-6,TRBV5-4,NA,NA,CASSMQGFADSPLHF,TGTGCCAGCAGCATGCAGGGTTTCGCGGATTCACCCCTCCACTTT
TRBJ1-5,TRBV29-1,NA,few,CSVLPQGQPQHF,TGCAGCGTTTTACCCCAGGGTCAGCCCCAGCATTTT
TRBJ2-7,TRBV2,TRBD1,few,CASIPGGDEQYF,TGTGCCAGCATTCCAGGGGGAGACGAGCAGTACTTC
TRBJ2-1,TRBV19,TRBD1,few,CASGYRGSYNEQFF,TGTGCCAGTGGATACAGGGGCTCCTACAATGAGCAGTTCTTC
TRBJ2-2,TRBV29-1,TRBD1,few,CSVGQGAAGELFF,TGCAGCGTCGGACAGGGGGCAGCCGGGGAGCTGTTTTTT
TRBJ1-2,TRBV27,TRBD1,NA,CASSFQGAYGYTF,TGTGCCAGCAGTTTCCAGGGGGCGTATGGCTACACCTTC
TRBJ2-1,TRBV18,TRBD1,few,CASSRSGTGSSYNEQFF,TGTGCCAGCTCACGATCCGGGACAGGGTCTTCCTACAATGAGCAGTTCTTC
TRBJ2-3,TRBV5-1,NA,few,CASSLSGSADTQYF,TGCGCCAGCAGCTTGTCGGGGTCGGCAGATACGCAGTATTTT
TRBJ2-2,TRBV4-2,NA,few,CASSQVANANTGELFF,TGTGCCAGCAGCCAAGTCGCTAACGCGAACACCGGGGAGCTGTTTTTT
TRBJ2-7,TRBV5-4,TRBD1,once,CASSGGQGPSYEQYF,TGTGCCAGCAGCGGGGGACAGGGTCCCTCCTACGAGCAGTACTTC
TRBJ2-3,TRBV7-2,TRBD2,few,CASSSPLGGTTTDTQYF,TGTGCCAGCAGCTCGCCCCTAGGCGGGACTACCACAGATACGCAGTATTTT
TRBJ1-1,TRBV7-9,TRBD1,NA,CASSSSRDRAEAFF,TGTGCCAGCAGCTCGTCCCGGGACAGGGCTGAAGCTTTCTTT
TRBJ2-7,TRBV11-2,NA,NA,CASSLASLEQYF,TGTGCCAGCAGCTTAGCCTCCCTCGAGCAGTACTTC
TRBJ2-6,TRBV15,NA,few,CATSGPGTPSGANVLTF,TGTGCCACCAGCGGCCCCGGGACACCTTCTGGGGCCAACGTCCTGACTTTC
TRBJ1-2,TRBV10-3,TRBD1,few,CAMGGEGAGVGYTF,TGTGCCATGGGGGGAGAGGGGGCAGGAGTTGGCTACACCTTC
TRBJ2-5,TRBV7-7,TRBD2,NA,CASSLGLAGAQETQYF,TGTGCTAGCAGCTTAGGGCTAGCGGGGGCGCAAGAGACCCAGTACTTC
TRBJ2-5,TRBV9,TRBD1,few,CASSPRGRTGRLNQETQYF,TGTGCCAGCAGCCCGCGGGGTCGGACAGGGAGGTTGAATCAAGAGACCCAGTACTTC
TRBJ2-1,TRBV20-1,NA,few,CSATGNNEQFF,TGCAGTGCTACGGGAAACAATGAGCAGTTCTTC
TRBJ2-7,TRBV9,NA,few,CASSGTAGNPYEQYF,TGTGCCAGCAGCGGGACAGCGGGGAACCCCTACGAGCAGTACTTC
TRBJ1-4,TRBV18,TRBD1,few,CASSPRQGEEKLFF,TGTGCCAGCTCACCCAGACAGGGCGAAGAAAAACTGTTTTTT
TRBJ2-3,TRBV19,NA,NA,CASSISRVGVRTDTQYF,TGTGCCAGTAGTATCAGTAGAGTCGGGGTTCGCACAGATACGCAGTATTTT
TRBJ1-2,TRBV5-1,TRBD1,NA,CASSSRAVQGAFGYTF,TGCGCCAGCAGCTCCCGGGCCGTACAGGGGGCGTTTGGCTACACCTTC
TRBJ1-6,TRBV30,TRBD1,NA,CAWSVHDRGNSPLHF,TGTGCCTGGAGTGTACATGACAGGGGAAATTCACCCCTCCACTTT
TRBJ2-3,TRBV5-1,TRBD2,NA,CASSWTSSTDTQYF,TGCGCCAGCAGCTGGACTAGCAGCACAGATACGCAGTATTTT
TRBJ2-7,TRBV6-5,NA,NA,CASSYDPGASEQYF,TGTGCCAGCAGTTACGATCCAGGGGCGTCCGAGCAGTACTTC
TRBJ2-5,TRBV10-1,TRBD1,NA,CASRGQGVGETQYF,TGCGCCAGCCGCGGACAGGGGGTAGGAGAGACCCAGTACTTC
TRBJ1-1,TRBV29-1,TRBD1,NA,CSAPQGAKGTEAFF,TGCAGCGCCCCCCAGGGGGCAAAGGGCACTGAAGCTTTCTTT
TRBJ2-7,TRBV6-5,TRBD1,NA,CASSYVGQGREQYF,TGTGCCAGCAGTTATGTCGGACAGGGACGGGAGCAGTACTTC
TRBJ2-3,TRBV9,TRBD2,NA,CASSASGNTQYF,TGTGCCAGCAGCGCAAGCGGGAACACGCAGTATTTT
TRBJ1-2,TRBV7-2,TRBD1,NA,CASSFSGQGDYGYTF,TGTGCCAGCAGCTTCAGCGGACAGGGAGACTATGGCTACACCTTC
TRBJ2-5,TRBV5-1,NA,NA,CASSLSGYQETQYF,TGCGCCAGCAGCTTGAGCGGTTACCAAGAGACCCAGTACTTC
TRBJ1-4,TRBV4-2,TRBD1,NA,CASSQDWQGGRILFF,TGTGCCAGCAGCCAAGATTGGCAGGGGGGTCGGATACTGTTTTTT
TRBJ2-1,TRBV4-1,TRBD2,NA,CASSQDLAGINEQFF,TGCGCCAGCAGCCAAGATCTAGCGGGTATCAATGAGCAGTTCTTC
TRBJ1-1,TRBV7-9,NA,NA,CASSPDTGVNTEAFF,TGTGCCAGCAGCCCTGATACAGGCGTGAACACTGAAGCTTTCTTT
TRBJ2-7,TRBV9,TRBD1,few,CASSPSGTESTRQYF,TGTGCCAGCAGCCCGTCCGGGACAGAGTCAACTCGGCAGTACTTC
TRBJ2-5,TRBV6-5,NA,NA,CASSSLGTLQETQYF,TGTGCCAGCAGTTCCTTGGGGACATTACAAGAGACCCAGTACTTC
TRBJ2-6,TRBV5-1,NA,NA,CASSLDVSSGANVLTF,TGCGCCAGCAGCTTGGATGTTAGTTCTGGGGCCAACGTCCTGACTTTC
TRBJ2-5,TRBV5-4,TRBD2,few,CASSLPGGGQETQYF,TGTGCCAGCAGCTTGCCGGGAGGAGGTCAAGAGACCCAGTACTTC
TRBJ2-2,TRBV9,NA,few,CASSGQNTGELFF,TGTGCCAGCAGCGGACAGAACACCGGGGAGCTGTTTTTT
TRBJ2-1,TRBV2,TRBD2,NA,CASTGGRAGNEQFF,TGTGCCAGCACTGGCGGGAGGGCCGGAAATGAGCAGTTCTTC
TRBJ1-5,TRBV5-1,NA,NA,CASSFGEGVNQPQHF,TGCGCCAGCAGCTTTGGGGAGGGGGTCAATCAGCCCCAGCATTTT
TRBJ2-1,TRBV6-1,NA,few,CASSRGSRMGNEQFF,TGTGCCAGCAGTAGAGGGAGTCGAATGGGCAATGAGCAGTTCTTC
TRBJ1-2,TRBV1,NA,NA,CTSSPLYTGNPYGYTF,TGCACCAGCAGCCCCCTATATACAGGGAATCCCTATGGCTACACCTTC
TRBJ2-7,TRBV2,NA,NA,CASSKDRALSYEQYF,TGTGCCAGCAGTAAAGACAGAGCCCTCTCCTACGAGCAGTACTTC
TRBJ2-5,TRBV21-1,NA,few,CASSKGGQFKQGETQYF,TGTGCCAGCAGCAAAGGTGGACAGTTTAAACAAGGGGAGACCCAGTACTTC
TRBJ2-5,TRBV4-2,NA,NA,CASSQGGAEETQYF,TGTGCCAGCAGCCAGGGAGGAGCTGAAGAGACCCAGTACTTC
TRBJ1-2,TRBV7-2,TRBD1,NA,CASSLGGQPYGYTF,TGTGCCAGCAGCTTAGGGGGACAGCCCTATGGCTACACCTTC
TRBJ2-1,TRBV29-1,NA,NA,CSVVKFRDPGRDEQFF,TGCAGCGTTGTCAAGTTCAGGGATCCCGGACGCGATGAGCAGTTCTTC
TRBJ1-5,TRBV15,NA,NA,CATAGYTDNQPQHF,TGTGCCACCGCGGGCTACACTGATAATCAGCCCCAGCATTTT
TRBJ1-2,TRBV4-1,NA,NA,CASSQTGQKIGYTF,TGCGCCAGCAGCCAGACAGGACAGAAGATCGGCTACACCTTC
TRBJ2-7,TRBV6-1,TRBD1,NA,CASRGTGIHEQYF,TGTGCCAGCAGGGGGACAGGGATCCACGAGCAGTACTTC
TRBJ2-3,TRBV9,NA,NA,CASSVGGPTRQYF,TGTGCCAGCAGCGTAGGGGGCCCAACCAGGCAGTATTTT
TRBJ2-5,TRBV5-1,NA,NA,CASSLGRTQETQYF,TGCGCCAGCAGCTTGGGAAGGACTCAAGAGACCCAGTACTTC
TRBJ2-3,TRBV4-2,TRBD1,few,CASSQGTGGRGPDTQYF,TGTGCCAGCAGCCAAGGGACAGGGGGTCGGGGCCCGGATACGCAGTATTTT